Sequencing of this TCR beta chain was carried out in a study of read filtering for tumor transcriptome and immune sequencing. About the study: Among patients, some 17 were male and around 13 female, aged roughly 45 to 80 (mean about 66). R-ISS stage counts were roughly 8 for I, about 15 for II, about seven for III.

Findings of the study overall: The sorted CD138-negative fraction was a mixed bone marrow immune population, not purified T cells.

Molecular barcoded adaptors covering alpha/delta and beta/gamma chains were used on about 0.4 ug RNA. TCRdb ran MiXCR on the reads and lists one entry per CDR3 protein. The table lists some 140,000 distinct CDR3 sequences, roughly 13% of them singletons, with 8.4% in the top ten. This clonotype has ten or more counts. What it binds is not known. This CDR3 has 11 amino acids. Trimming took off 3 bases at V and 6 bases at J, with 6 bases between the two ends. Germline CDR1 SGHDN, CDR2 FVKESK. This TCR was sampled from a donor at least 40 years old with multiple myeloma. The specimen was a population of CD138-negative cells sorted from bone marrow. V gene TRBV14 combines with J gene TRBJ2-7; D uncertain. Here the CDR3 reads CASSHSVEQYF. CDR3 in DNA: TGTGCCAGCAGCCATTCGGTCGAGCAGTACTTC.